The 18 T cell receptor beta chains listed next were all sequenced from one sample in a study of PD-1 blockade in classical Hodgkin lymphoma. The time point: cycle 4 day 1 (C4D1), after 6 weeks of nivolumab. Brentuximab vedotin exposure varied among the patients, all of whom had relapsed after autologous stem cell transplantation. Clones were read by immunoSEQ multiplex PCR, and TCRdb kept only the in-frame ones, dropping some. The sample includes about 90,000 clones, about nine tenths seen only once; the top ten take 2.5% to 3.5%. Material: peripheral blood mononuclear cells (PBMCs), obtained before the fourth cycle of nivolumab. The receptors shown here come from a human donor with classical Hodgkin lymphoma.

The chain carries TRBV14 and TRBJ1-1, with D uncertain. The CDR3 contains 14 residues. Germline V gene lookup returns CDR1 SGHDN and CDR2 FVKESK. V was shortened by 4 bases and J by 7 bases, with 16 bases between the two germline ends. The CDR3 loop reads CASSPTFEGREAFF. In nucleotides, the CDR3 is TGTGCCAGCAGCCCGACCTTTGAAGGTCGTGAAGCTTTCTTT.

The chain is built from TRBV30 and TRBJ2-6; D assignment may be TRBD1 or TRBD2 (5 bases each). Trimming left V 0 bases short and J 0 bases short, with 15 bases between. The V gene's germline CDR1 is GTSNPN and CDR2 SVGIG (reference sequence). This CDR3 is built from 18 residues. In DNA form, the CDR3 reads TGTGCCTGGAGTGTAATGGGACGGAGCTTCTCTGGGGCCAACGTCCTGACTTTC. Amino acids: CAWSVMGRSFSGANVLTF.

The J gene is TRBJ2-2, the V gene TRBV29-1; 12 nucleotides match TRBD2. The germline CDR1 and CDR2 sequences are SQVTM and ANQGSEA. The CDR3 sequence is 16 residues long. With V trimmed by 2 bases and J by 3 bases, 4 bases remained unmatched. CDR3 sequence: CSVELAGGHYTGELFF. DNA of the CDR3: TGCAGCGTTGAACTAGCGGGGGGGCACTACACCGGGGAGCTGTTTTTT.

The gene calls are TRBV30 and TRBJ1-2; D not certain. This CDR3 is 12 amino acids long. Trimming stripped 0 bases from V and 4 bases from J, with 6 bases between. Germline loops: CDR1 GTSNPN, CDR2 SVGIG (reference sequence). For the CDR3, the DNA is TGTGCCTGGAGTGTGTCGAGCTATGGCTACACCTTC. This codes for CAWSVSSYGYTF.

The genes are TRBV18 and TRBJ2-7, with D unclear. Germline CDR1 reads KGHSH; CDR2 reads LQKENI. The ends were cut back, 4 bases at V and 5 bases at J, with 9 bases in the middle. This CDR3 region has 12 residues. CDR3 DNA: TGTGCCAGCTCACTCCAGCGACACGAGCAGTACTTC. Protein product: CASSLQRHEQYF.

The rearrangement links TRBV6-6 to TRBJ1-1, with 8 bases that match TRBD1. With 6 bases clipped from V and 4 bases from J, the junction kept 7 bases outside the gene matches. Looked up from germline, CDR1 is MNHNY and CDR2 is SVGAGI (reference sequence). This CDR3 has 14 residues. The CDR3 sequence: CASSPGQVFTEAFF. DNA for the CDR3: TGTGCCAGCAGCCCGGGACAGGTTTTCACTGAAGCTTTCTTT.

The chain recombines TRBV19 with TRBJ2-5, with D perhaps TRBD2 (7 bases). V shed 5 bases and J shed 4 bases, with 23 bases lying between them. The CDR3 length is 17 residues. Germline CDR1 and CDR2: LNHDA and SQIVND (reference sequence). The CDR3 loop reads CASSLRGGSVSGETQYF. DNA of the CDR3: TGTGCCAGTAGTCTGAGGGGGGGGTCAGTGAGTGGAGAGACCCAGTACTTC.

The chain employs TRBV7-9 and TRBJ2-5, with 8 positions matching TRBD1. CDR1 is SEHNR and CDR2 is FQNEAQ in the germline V gene (reference sequence). The CDR3 loop spans 12 amino acids. V shed 5 bases, J shed 5 bases, and the junction held 1 base outside the gene matches. CDR3 residues: CASSRTGETQYF. CDR3 DNA: TGTGCCAGCAGCCGGACAGGGGAGACCCAGTACTTC.

The V gene is TRBV2, the J gene TRBJ2-7; the match to TRBD2 covers 14 bases. J was trimmed by 2 bases and V by 4 bases; bases with no gene match: 1. Germline CDR1 reads SNHLY; CDR2 reads FYNNEI. The CDR3 is 15 residues long. CDR3 sequence reads: CASSGTSGGPYEQYF. CDR3 nucleotides: TGTGCCAGCAGTGGGACTAGCGGGGGGCCCTACGAGCAGTACTTC.

The rearrangement uses TRBV5-8 and TRBJ2-3; D is undetermined. Deletions cut 0 bases from V and 8 bases from J, with 10 bases between. The CDR3 runs 13 residues. Germline CDR1 is SGHTS and CDR2 is YDEGEE. The CDR3 protein is CASSLDTLLTQYF. The CDR3 DNA is TGTGCCAGCAGCTTGGATACCCTCCTTACGCAGTATTTT.

CDR3 sequence: CASSAGGNTEAFF. The CDR3 DNA reads TGTGCCAGCAGCGCGGGGGGTAACACTGAAGCTTTCTTT. J is TRBJ1-1 and V is TRBV5-6, with a possible D match to TRBD1 (5 bases). Trimming removed 4 bases from V and 2 bases from J, with 9 bases in between. This CDR3 contains 13 residues. Germline CDR1 SGHDT, CDR2 YYEEEE.

This sequence joins TRBV30 and TRBJ1-2; TRBD1 agrees at 9 bases. This CDR3 has 14 residues. Germline trimming cut 5 bases from V and 5 bases from J; bases unmatched to any gene: 9. Germline CDR1 reads GTSNPN; CDR2 reads SVGIG (reference sequence). For the CDR3, the DNA is TGTGCCTGGGTGGGGACAGGGTCGAGGTATGGCTACACCTTC. This gives the protein CAWVGTGSRYGYTF.

This rearrangement joins TRBV6-6 to TRBJ1-2; no firm D call. There are 15 residues in the CDR3. Germline lookup yields CDR1 MNHNY and CDR2 SVGAGI (reference sequence). V lost 0 bases and J 4 bases, leaving 12 bases between the germline ends. The CDR3 sequence: CASSYSAAYAYGYTF. The CDR3 region has the DNA TGTGCCAGCAGTTACTCGGCAGCCTACGCCTATGGCTACACCTTC.

J is TRBJ2-1 and V is TRBV6-5; D gene unclear. CDR3 length equals 11 residues. Germline-derived CDR1 and CDR2 are MNHEY and SVGAGI. V was clipped by 4 bases and J by 8 bases, with 6 bases between them. The CDR3 sequence is CASSLLHEQFF. Written as DNA, the CDR3 is TGTGCCAGCAGTTTACTCCATGAGCAGTTCTTC.

The chain uses TRBV4-1 and TRBJ2-7; D remains ambiguous. The germline CDR1 and CDR2 sequences are MGHRA and YSYEKL. The CDR3 spans 13 residues. Trimming left V 3 bases short and J 2 bases short, with 8 bases between. The CDR3 sequence is CASSQNAAYEQYF. The CDR3 nucleotides read TGCGCCAGCAGCCAGAATGCCGCCTACGAGCAGTACTTC.

The chain uses TRBV7-9 and TRBJ2-3; 9 positions match TRBD2. The CDR3 length is 14 residues. V shed 6 bases and J 5 bases; nucleotides not matched to a gene: 6. Germline-derived CDR1 and CDR2 are SEHNR and FQNEAQ (reference sequence). The DNA of the CDR3 is TGTGCCAGCAGTCTTAGCGGGGGTGGAGATACGCAGTATTTT. Protein product: CASSLSGGGDTQYF.

This sequence joins TRBV7-8 and TRBJ2-1; D perhaps matches TRBD2 (6 bases). Trimming left V 4 bases short and J 5 bases short, with 12 bases between. Looked up from germline, CDR1 is SGHVS and CDR2 is FQNEAQ. CDR3 size: 14 residues. The CDR3 loop is CASSSATRNNEQFF. The DNA of the CDR3 is TGTGCCAGCAGCTCCGCGACTAGAAACAATGAGCAGTTCTTC.

Points on this clone: An end of the junction differs from the germline gene, which may be a read error. This chain uses TRBV6-6 with TRBJ1-6, with no clear D. This CDR3 has 11 amino acids. Germline V gene lookup returns CDR1 MNHNY and CDR2 SVGAGI (reference sequence). The CDR3 DNA sequence: TGTGCCAGCAGTGAATATGGCCCCCTGCACTTT. This sequence encodes CASSEYGPLHF.